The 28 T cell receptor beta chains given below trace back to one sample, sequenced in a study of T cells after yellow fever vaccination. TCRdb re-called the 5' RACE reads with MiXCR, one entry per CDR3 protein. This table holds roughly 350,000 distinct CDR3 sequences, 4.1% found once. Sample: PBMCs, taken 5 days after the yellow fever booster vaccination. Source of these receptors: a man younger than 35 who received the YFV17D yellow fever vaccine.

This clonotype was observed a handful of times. The CDR3 DNA is TGTGCCAGCTCACTCCCTCGGACAGGGGCGGCGACCCAGTACTTC. Its protein is CASSLPRTGAATQYF. The chain links TRBV18 to TRBJ2-5, with 9 bases identical to TRBD1. Germline CDR1 KGHSH, CDR2 LQKENI. Trimming removed 4 bases from V and 7 bases from J; junction bases left unmatched: 10. This CDR3 comprises 15 residues. Full variable domain (outside the CDR3, taken from reference TRBV18 and TRBJ2-5): NAGVMQNPRHLVRRRGQEARLRCSPMKGHSHVYWYRQLPEEGLKFMVYLQKENIIDESGMPKERFSAEFPKEGPSILRIQQVVRGDSAAYFCASSLPRTGAATQYFGPGTRLLVL.

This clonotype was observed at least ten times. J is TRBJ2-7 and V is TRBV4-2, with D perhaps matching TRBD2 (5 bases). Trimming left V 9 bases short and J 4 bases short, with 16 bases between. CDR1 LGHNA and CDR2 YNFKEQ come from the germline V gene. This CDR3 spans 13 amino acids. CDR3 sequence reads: CASSDLGSYEQYF. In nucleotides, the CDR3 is TGTGCCAGTTCGGACCTGGGGAGTTACGAGCAGTACTTC.

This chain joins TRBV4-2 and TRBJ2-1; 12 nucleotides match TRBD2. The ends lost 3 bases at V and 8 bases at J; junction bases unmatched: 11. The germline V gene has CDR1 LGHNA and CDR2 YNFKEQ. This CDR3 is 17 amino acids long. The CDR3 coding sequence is TGTGCCAGCAGCCAGGCCGATCTAGCGGGGGGGCCTTATGAGCAGTTCTTC. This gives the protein CASSQADLAGGPYEQFF.

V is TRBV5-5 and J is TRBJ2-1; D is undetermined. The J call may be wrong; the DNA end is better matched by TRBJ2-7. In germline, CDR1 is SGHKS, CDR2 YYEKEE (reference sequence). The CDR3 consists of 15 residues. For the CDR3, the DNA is TGTGCCAGCAGCTTGGCCCCGGGTGCCTACAATGAGCAGTACTTC. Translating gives CASSLAPGAYNEQYF.

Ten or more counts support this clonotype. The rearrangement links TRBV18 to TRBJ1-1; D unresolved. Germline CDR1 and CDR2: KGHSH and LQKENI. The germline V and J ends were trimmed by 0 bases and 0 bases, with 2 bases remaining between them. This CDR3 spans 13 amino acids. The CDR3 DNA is TGTGCCAGCTCACCACCGGTGAACACTGAAGCTTTCTTT. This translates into CASSPPVNTEAFF.

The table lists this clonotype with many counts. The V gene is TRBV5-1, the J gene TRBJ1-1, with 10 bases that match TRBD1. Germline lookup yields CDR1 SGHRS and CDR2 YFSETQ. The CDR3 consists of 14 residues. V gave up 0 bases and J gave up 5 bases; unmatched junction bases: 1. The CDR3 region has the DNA TGCGCCAGCAGCTTGGGACAGGGGGCGACTGAAGCTTTCTTT. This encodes CASSLGQGATEAFF.

CDR3 coding DNA: TGTGCCAGCAGCCTAGACGGCTATGGCTACACCTTC. Translated: CASSLDGYGYTF. The rearrangement uses TRBV7-9 and TRBJ1-2; D uncertain. The CDR3 consists of 12 residues. V was pared by 5 bases and J by 4 bases, with 8 bases between. CDR1 and CDR2 (germline): SEHNR, FQNEAQ (reference sequence). Full variable domain (rest looked up from reference TRBV7-9 and TRBJ1-2): DTGVSQNPRHKITKRGQNVTFRCDPISEHNRLYWYRQTLGQGPEFLTYFQNEAQLEKSRLLSDRFSAERPKGSFSTLEIQRTEQGDSAMYLCASSLDGYGYTFGSGTRLTVV.

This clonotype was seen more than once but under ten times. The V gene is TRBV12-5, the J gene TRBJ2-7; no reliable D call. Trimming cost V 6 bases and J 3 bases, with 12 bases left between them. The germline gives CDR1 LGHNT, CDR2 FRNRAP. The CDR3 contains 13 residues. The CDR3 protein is CASGPTPLYEQYF. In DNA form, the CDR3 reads TGTGCTAGTGGCCCAACACCCCTCTACGAGCAGTACTTC.

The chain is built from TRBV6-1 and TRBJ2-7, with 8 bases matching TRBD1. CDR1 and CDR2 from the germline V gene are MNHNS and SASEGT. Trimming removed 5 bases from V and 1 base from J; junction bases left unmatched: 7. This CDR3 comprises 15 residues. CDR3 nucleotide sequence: TGTGCCAGCAGTCATCAGGGGGCACGGTCCTACGAGCAGTACGTC. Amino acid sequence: CASSHQGARSYEQYV.

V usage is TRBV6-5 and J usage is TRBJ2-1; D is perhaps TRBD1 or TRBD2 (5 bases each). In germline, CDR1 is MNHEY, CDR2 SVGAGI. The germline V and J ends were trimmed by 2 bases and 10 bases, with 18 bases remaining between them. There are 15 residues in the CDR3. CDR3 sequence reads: CASSYRRPGTPEQFF. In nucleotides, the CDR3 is TGTGCCAGCAGTTACCGTCGTCCAGGGACCCCCGAGCAGTTCTTC.

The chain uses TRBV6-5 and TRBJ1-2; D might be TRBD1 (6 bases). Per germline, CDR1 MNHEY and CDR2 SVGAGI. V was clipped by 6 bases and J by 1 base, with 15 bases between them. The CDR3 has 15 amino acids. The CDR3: CASSPTDSHNYGYTF. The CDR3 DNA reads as TGTGCCAGCAGCCCCACGGACAGTCATAACTATGGCTACACCTTC.

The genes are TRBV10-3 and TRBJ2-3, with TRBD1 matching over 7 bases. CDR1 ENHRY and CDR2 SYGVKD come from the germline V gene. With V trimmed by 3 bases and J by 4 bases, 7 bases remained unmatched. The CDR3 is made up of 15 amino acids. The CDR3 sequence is CAISDSTGPADTQYF. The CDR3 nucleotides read TGTGCCATCAGTGATTCGACAGGGCCCGCAGATACGCAGTATTTT.

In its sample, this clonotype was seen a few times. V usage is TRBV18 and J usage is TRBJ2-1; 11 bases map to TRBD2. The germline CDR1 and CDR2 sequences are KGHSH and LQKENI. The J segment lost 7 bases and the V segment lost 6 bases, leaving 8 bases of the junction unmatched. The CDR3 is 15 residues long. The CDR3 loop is CASSPTSGGGNEQFF. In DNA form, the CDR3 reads TGTGCCAGCTCCCCTACTAGCGGGGGTGGGAATGAGCAGTTCTTC.

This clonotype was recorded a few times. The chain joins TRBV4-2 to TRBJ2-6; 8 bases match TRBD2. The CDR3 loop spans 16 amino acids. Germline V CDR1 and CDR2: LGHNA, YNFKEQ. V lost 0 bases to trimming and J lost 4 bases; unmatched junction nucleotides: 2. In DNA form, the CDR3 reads TGTGCCAGCAGCCAAGAAGCGGGGGTCGGGGCCAACGTCCTGACTTTC. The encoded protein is CASSQEAGVGANVLTF.

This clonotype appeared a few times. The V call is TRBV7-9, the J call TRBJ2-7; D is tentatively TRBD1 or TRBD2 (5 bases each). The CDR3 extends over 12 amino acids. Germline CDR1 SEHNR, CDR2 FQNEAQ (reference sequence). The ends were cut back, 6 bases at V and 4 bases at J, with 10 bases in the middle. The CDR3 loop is CASRGEFYEQYV. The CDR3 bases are TGTGCCAGCAGAGGGGAGTTTTACGAGCAGTACGTC.

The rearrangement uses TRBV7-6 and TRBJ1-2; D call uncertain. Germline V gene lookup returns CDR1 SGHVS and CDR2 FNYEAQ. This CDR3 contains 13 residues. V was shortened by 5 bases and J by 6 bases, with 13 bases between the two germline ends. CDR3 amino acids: CASSTRAGNGYTF. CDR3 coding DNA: TGTGCCAGCAGCACCCGTGCGGGGAATGGCTACACCTTC. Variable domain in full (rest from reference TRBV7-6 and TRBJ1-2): GAGVSQSPRYKVTKRGQDVALRCDPISGHVSLYWYRQALGQGPEFLTYFNYEAQQDKSGLPNDRFSAERPEGSISTLTIQRTEQRDSAMYRCASSTRAGNGYTFGSGTRLTVV.

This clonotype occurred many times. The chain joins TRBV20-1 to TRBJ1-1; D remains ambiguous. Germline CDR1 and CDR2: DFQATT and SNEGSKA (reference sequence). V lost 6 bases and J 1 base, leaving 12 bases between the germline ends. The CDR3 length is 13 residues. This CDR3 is CSAISQTNTEAFF. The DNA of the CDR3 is TGCAGTGCCATATCTCAGACGAACACTGAAGCTTTCTTT.

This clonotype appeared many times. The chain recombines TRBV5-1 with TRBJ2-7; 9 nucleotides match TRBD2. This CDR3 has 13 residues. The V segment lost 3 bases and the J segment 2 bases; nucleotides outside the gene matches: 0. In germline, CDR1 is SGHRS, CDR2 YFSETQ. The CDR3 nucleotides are TGCGCCAGCAGCTCTAGCGGGGCCTACGAGCAGTACTTC. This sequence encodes CASSSSGAYEQYF.

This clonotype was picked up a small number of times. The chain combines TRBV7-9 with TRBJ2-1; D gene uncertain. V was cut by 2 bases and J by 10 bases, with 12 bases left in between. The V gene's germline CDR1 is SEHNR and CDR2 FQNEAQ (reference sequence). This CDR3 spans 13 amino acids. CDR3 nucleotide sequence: TGTGCCAGCAGCTTAAAACAGACACTAGAGCAGTTCTTC. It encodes CASSLKQTLEQFF.

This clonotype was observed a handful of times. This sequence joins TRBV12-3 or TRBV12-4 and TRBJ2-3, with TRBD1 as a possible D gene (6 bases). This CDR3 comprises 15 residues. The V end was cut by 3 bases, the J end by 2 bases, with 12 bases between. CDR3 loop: CASSFQGGPTDTQYF. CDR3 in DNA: TGTGCCAGCAGTTTTCAAGGGGGACCCACAGATACGCAGTATTTT.

CDR3 residues: CASSGTGAGADTQYF. In nucleotides, the CDR3 is TGTGCCAGCTCCGGGACAGGGGCAGGGGCAGATACGCAGTATTTT. The genes are TRBV12-3 or TRBV12-4 and TRBJ2-3; 10 positions match TRBD1. This CDR3 is 15 amino acids long. Germline trimming cut 8 bases from V and 4 bases from J; bases unmatched to any gene: 9.

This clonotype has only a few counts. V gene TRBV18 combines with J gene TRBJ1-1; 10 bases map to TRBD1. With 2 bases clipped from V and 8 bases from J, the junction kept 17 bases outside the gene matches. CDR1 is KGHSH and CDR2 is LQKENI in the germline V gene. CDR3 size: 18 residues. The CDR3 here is CASSPFSTTGGAFTEAFF. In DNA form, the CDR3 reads TGTGCCAGCTCACCATTCAGTACGACAGGGGGCGCTTTTACAGAAGCTTTCTTT. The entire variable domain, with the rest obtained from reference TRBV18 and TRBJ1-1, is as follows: NAGVMQNPRHLVRRRGQEARLRCSPMKGHSHVYWYRQLPEEGLKFMVYLQKENIIDESGMPKERFSAEFPKEGPSILRIQQVVRGDSAAYFCASSPFSTTGGAFTEAFFGQGTRLTVV.

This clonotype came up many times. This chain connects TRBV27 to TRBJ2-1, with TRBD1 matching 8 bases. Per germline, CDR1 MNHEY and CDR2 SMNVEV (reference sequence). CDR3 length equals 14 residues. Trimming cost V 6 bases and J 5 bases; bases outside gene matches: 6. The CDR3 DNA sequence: TGTGCCAGCAGACCCGGACAGGGCAACAATGAGCAGTTCTTC. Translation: CASRPGQGNNEQFF.

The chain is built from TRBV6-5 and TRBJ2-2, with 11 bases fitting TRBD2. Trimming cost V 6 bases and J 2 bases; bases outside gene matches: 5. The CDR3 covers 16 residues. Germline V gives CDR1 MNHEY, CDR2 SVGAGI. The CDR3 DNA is TGTGCCAGCAGCCCGGGACTAGCGGTAAACACCGGGGAGCTGTTTTTT. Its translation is CASSPGLAVNTGELFF.

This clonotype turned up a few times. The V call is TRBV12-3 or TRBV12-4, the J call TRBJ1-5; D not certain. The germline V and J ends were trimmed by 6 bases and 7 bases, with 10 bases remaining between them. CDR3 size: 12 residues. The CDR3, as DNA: TGTGCCAGCAGCTGGCTGGGCCAGCCCCAGCATTTT. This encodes CASSWLGQPQHF.

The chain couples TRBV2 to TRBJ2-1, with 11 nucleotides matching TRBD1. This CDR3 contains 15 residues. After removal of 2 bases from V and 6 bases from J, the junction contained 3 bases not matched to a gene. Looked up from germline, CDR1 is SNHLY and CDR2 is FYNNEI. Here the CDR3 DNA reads TGTGCCAGCAGTGAACCGGGACAGGGGGGCAATGAGCAGTTCTTC. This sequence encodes CASSEPGQGGNEQFF.

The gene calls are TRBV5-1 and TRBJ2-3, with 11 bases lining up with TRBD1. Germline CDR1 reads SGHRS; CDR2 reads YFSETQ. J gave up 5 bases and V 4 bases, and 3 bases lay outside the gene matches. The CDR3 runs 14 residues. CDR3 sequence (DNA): TGCGCCAGCAGCGGCGGGACAGGGGGAGATACGCAGTATTTT. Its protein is CASSGGTGGDTQYF.

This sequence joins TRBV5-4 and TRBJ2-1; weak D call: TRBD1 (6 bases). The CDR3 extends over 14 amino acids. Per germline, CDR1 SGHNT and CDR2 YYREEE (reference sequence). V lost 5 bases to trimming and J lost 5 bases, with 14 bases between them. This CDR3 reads CASSRSGQNNEQFF. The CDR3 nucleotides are TGTGCCAGCAGTAGATCCGGACAGAACAATGAGCAGTTCTTC.